Below, 16 T cell receptor beta chains from the same sample are listed, as sequenced in a study of blood T cell repertoires in COVID-19. Clones were sequenced by immunoSEQ multiplex PCR, and TCRdb holds only the in-frame ones, with some missing. The sample yields 35,000 or so clones, 88% seen once. Sequenced material: peripheral blood. These receptors originate from a human donor in a cohort sampled during active COVID-19.

This clone turned up a few times. This rearrangement joins TRBV7-9 to TRBJ1-5; perhaps TRBD1 as D (6 bases). Per germline, CDR1 SEHNR and CDR2 FQNEAQ (reference sequence). V shed 5 bases and J shed 0 bases, with 14 bases lying between them. The length of the CDR3 is 16 residues. In nucleotides, the CDR3 is TGTGCCAGCAGCACCGGAAAAGGGGGTAGCAATCAGCCCCAGCATTTT. This gives the protein CASSTGKGGSNQPQHF.

The rearrangement uses TRBV18 and TRBJ1-5, with D possibly being TRBD1 (5 bases). This CDR3 contains 16 residues. V was trimmed by 0 bases and J by 3 bases, leaving 12 bases between them. CDR1 is KGHSH, CDR2 LQKENI, per germline. CDR3 amino acids: CASSPPSGKVNQPQHF. The CDR3 nucleotides read TGTGCCAGCTCACCACCGTCAGGGAAGGTCAATCAGCCCCAGCATTTT.

This chain uses TRBV6-2 or TRBV6-3 with TRBJ1-1, with D tentatively TRBD1 (5 bases). Trimming removed 0 bases from V and 9 bases from J, with 14 bases in between. The germline V gene has CDR1 MNHEY and CDR2 SVGEGT. The CDR3 totals 14 residues. CDR3 DNA sequence: TGTGCCAGCAGTTACTCGGGGGGACCGATTAAAGCTTTCTTT. Residues: CASSYSGGPIKAFF.

This clone appeared a single time. V and J are TRBV4-1 and TRBJ1-1, with a possible D match to TRBD1 (5 bases). V shed 1 base and J shed 1 base, with 13 bases lying between them. Germline-derived CDR1 and CDR2 are MGHRA and YSYEKL. CDR3 size: 16 residues. This CDR3 reads CASSQVRGHSNTEAFF. The CDR3 DNA is TGCGCCAGCAGCCAAGTTCGTGGACATTCGAACACTGAAGCTTTCTTT.

The DNA for the CDR3 is TGTGCCAGTAGTATAGAGCCTCTCTCCGGTGGCTACACCTTC. This sequence encodes CASSIEPLSGGYTF. The V gene is TRBV19, the J gene TRBJ1-2; the D is unclear. This CDR3 comprises 14 residues. Germline V gives CDR1 LNHDA, CDR2 SQIVND (reference sequence). The V gene lost 0 bases and the J gene lost 7 bases, with 12 bases spanning the gap.

The V gene is TRBV27, the J gene TRBJ2-5; no clear D. V lost 5 bases and J 1 base, leaving 11 bases between the germline ends. This CDR3 has 14 amino acids. Per the germline V gene, CDR1 is MNHEY and CDR2 is SMNVEV (reference sequence). CDR3 in amino acids: CASSRTVPQETQYF. As DNA, the CDR3 is TGTGCCAGCAGTCGTACAGTCCCCCAAGAGACCCAGTACTTC.

The V call is TRBV7-9, the J call TRBJ2-5; TRBD2 matches 13 bases. Trimming took 5 bases from V and 5 from J; bases not matched to a gene: 8. Per germline, CDR1 SEHNR and CDR2 FQNEAQ (reference sequence). The CDR3 extends over 16 amino acids. CDR3 nucleotide sequence: TGTGCCAGCAGCCCGACTAGCGGGGGGCCGGGCGAGACCCAGTACTTC. This encodes CASSPTSGGPGETQYF.

The V gene is TRBV11-2, the J gene TRBJ2-4, with a weak D call TRBD2 (5 bases). The V and J ends lost 1 base and 6 bases respectively, with 10 bases between them. Germline CDR1 reads SGHAT; CDR2 reads FQNNGV. The CDR3 length is 14 residues. CDR3 DNA: TGTGCCAGCAGCTTAGTTAGCCGGGGAAACATTCAGTACTTC. Translation gives CASSLVSRGNIQYF.

The sample holds a few counts of this clone. The J gene is TRBJ1-6, the V gene TRBV18; a possible D gene is TRBD1 (6 bases). The CDR3 extends over 12 amino acids. V was pared by 5 bases and J by 7 bases, with 6 bases between. Looked up from germline, CDR1 is KGHSH and CDR2 is LQKENI. The CDR3 coding sequence is TGTGCCAGCTCAGGGGGCAATTCACCCCTCCACTTT. Amino acid sequence: CASSGGNSPLHF.

This clone was seen just once. V is TRBV27 and J is TRBJ1-2; D gene uncertain. Trimming took 6 bases from V and 5 from J, leaving 10 bases between them. The germline gives CDR1 MNHEY, CDR2 SMNVEV (reference sequence). There are 12 residues in the CDR3. CDR3 coding DNA: TGTGCCAGCAGCACCGCAGGATATGGCTACACCTTC. This sequence encodes CASSTAGYGYTF.

The chain uses TRBV5-5 and TRBJ2-7; 7 positions match TRBD2. This CDR3 has 14 residues. CDR1 and CDR2 from the germline V gene are SGHKS and YYEKEE (reference sequence). After removal of 1 base from V and 6 bases from J, the junction contained 7 bases not matched to a gene. The CDR3 DNA is TGTGCCAGCAGCTTGCAACTAGCGCGTGGCGAGCAGTACTTC. Translated: CASSLQLARGEQYF.

In DNA, the CDR3 is TGTGCCAGCAGTTTTCAGACAGGGGCCGAGCAGTACTTC. Translated, it gives CASSFQTGAEQYF. The chain employs TRBV27 and TRBJ2-7; 8 nucleotides align to TRBD1. Trimming removed 3 bases from V and 6 bases from J; junction bases left unmatched: 4. Germline CDR1 MNHEY, CDR2 SMNVEV (reference sequence). CDR3 length equals 13 residues.

The chain has TRBV2 and TRBJ2-7, with D perhaps matching TRBD1 (5 bases). The CDR3 is 14 residues long. Trimming cost V 5 bases and J 6 bases, with 17 bases left between them. Per germline, CDR1 SNHLY and CDR2 FYNNEI. Written as DNA, the CDR3 is TGTGCCAGCAGTCTTGCCTCTTCCGACAGCGAGCAGTACTTC. Translating it yields CASSLASSDSEQYF.

The chain combines TRBV11-3 with TRBJ2-1; 8 bases fit TRBD2. This CDR3 comprises 14 residues. Germline V gene sequence: CDR1 SGHNT, CDR2 YENEEA. The J segment lost 7 bases and the V segment lost 5 bases, leaving 7 bases of the junction unmatched. CDR3 in amino acids: CASSPGLGWNEQFF. The CDR3 DNA reads as TGTGCCAGCAGCCCGGGACTAGGATGGAATGAGCAGTTCTTC.

The rearrangement uses TRBV3-1 (or the pseudogene TRBV3-2) and TRBJ2-7; TRBD1 agrees at 8 bases. The CDR3 totals 16 residues. CDR1 LGHDT and CDR2 YNNKEL come from the germline V gene (reference sequence). The V segment lost 4 bases and the J segment 0 bases; nucleotides outside the gene matches: 8. This chain's CDR3 is CASSRLRGQGSYEQYF. CDR3 nucleotides: TGTGCCAGCAGCCGGTTAAGAGGACAGGGCTCCTACGAGCAGTACTTC.

The chain couples TRBV7-3 to TRBJ2-7; 12 bases are shared with TRBD1. Germline CDR1 and CDR2: SGHTA and FQGTGA. Trimming removed 5 bases from V and 7 bases from J; junction bases left unmatched: 3. This CDR3 spans 13 amino acids. The CDR3 DNA reads as TGTGCCAGCAGCGGGGGACAGGGGGCAGAGCAGTACTTC. The encoded protein is CASSGGQGAEQYF.